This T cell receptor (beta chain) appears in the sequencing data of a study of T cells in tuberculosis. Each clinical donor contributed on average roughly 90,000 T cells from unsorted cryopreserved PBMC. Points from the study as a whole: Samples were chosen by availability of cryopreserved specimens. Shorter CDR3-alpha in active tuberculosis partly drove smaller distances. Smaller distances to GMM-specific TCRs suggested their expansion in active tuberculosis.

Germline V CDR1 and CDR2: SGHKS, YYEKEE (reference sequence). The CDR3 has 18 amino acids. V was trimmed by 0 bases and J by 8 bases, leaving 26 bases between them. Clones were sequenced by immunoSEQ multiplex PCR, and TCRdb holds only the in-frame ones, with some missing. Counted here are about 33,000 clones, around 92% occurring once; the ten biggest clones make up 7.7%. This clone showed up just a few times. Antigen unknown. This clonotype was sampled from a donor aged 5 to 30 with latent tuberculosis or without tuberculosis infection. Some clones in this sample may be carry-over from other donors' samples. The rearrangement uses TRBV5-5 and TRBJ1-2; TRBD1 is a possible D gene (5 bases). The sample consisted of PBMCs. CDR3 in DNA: TGTGCCAGCAGCTTGGGAGTAGGTTCGAGGGGAGGGAAGGACGGCTACACCTTC. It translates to CASSLGVGSRGGKDGYTF.